A single sample gave rise to the 21 T cell receptor beta chains below, sequenced in a study of T cells expressing NK-cell markers. TCRdb derives one entry per CDR3 protein from the 5' RACE reads, leaving out DNA. The repertoire table contains around 380,000 distinct CDR3 sequences. Sequenced material: blood T cells: a sorted CD56 or NKG2C T cell subset, CD4+ or CD8+ T cells, or bulk PBMC T cells (not recorded which). Receptor source: a woman aged 50 to 60 in good health.

The gene calls are TRBV6-5 and TRBJ2-4; the TCRdb D gene call, TRBD2, has no DNA to confirm it. The CDR3 extends over 18 amino acids. Per germline, CDR1 MNHEY and CDR2 SVGAGI. CDR3: CASRVTSGSAAKKNIQYF.

The V and J genes are TRBV11-3 and TRBJ2-5; TCRdb indicates TRBD1, and absent DNA this call remains unverified. The V gene's germline CDR1 is SGHNT and CDR2 YENEEA. The CDR3 extends over 16 amino acids. The CDR3 sequence: CASSLGTGPSQETQYF.

V gene TRBV20-1 combines with J gene TRBJ2-7. The CDR3 length is 12 residues. The germline V gene encodes CDR1 DFQATT and CDR2 SNEGSKA (reference sequence). The CDR3 protein is CSAEDPFYEQYF.

V is TRBV4-2 and J is TRBJ2-1; TCRdb gives TRBD2 as the D gene, but with no DNA this cannot be confirmed. The CDR3 runs to 16 residues. The germline gives CDR1 LGHNA, CDR2 YNFKEQ. The CDR3 reads CASSQLSRLAGNEQFF.

The chain uses TRBV18 and TRBJ2-4; the TCRdb call, TRBD1, lacks DNA for checking. CDR3 length: 13 residues. CDR1 KGHSH and CDR2 LQKENI come from the germline V gene. The CDR3 here is CASSGTAKNIQYF. Looking up the rest from reference TRBV18 and TRBJ2-4 gives the full variable domain: NAGVMQNPRHLVRRRGQEARLRCSPMKGHSHVYWYRQLPEEGLKFMVYLQKENIIDESGMPKERFSAEFPKEGPSILRIQQVVRGDSAAYFCASSGTAKNIQYFGAGTRLSVL.

This sequence joins TRBV20-1 and TRBJ1-5. The CDR3 spans 16 residues. CDR1 and CDR2 (germline): DFQATT, SNEGSKA (reference sequence). CDR3 protein: CSARTPKGRVDQPQHF.

The rearrangement uses TRBV11-2 and TRBJ2-2; TCRdb gives TRBD1 as the D gene, but with no DNA this cannot be confirmed. The V gene's germline CDR1 is SGHAT and CDR2 FQNNGV. CDR3 length: 17 residues. CDR3: CASSFRSGFTNTGELFF.

The chain carries TRBV6-5 and TRBJ2-1; with no DNA, the TCRdb D assignment of TRBD1 cannot be verified. The CDR3 runs 12 residues. CDR1 and CDR2 from the germline V gene are MNHEY and SVGAGI. The CDR3 spells CASSMDRGRQFF.

The CDR3 here is CASSVHTPEQYF. This chain uses TRBV21-1 with TRBJ2-7. TRBV21-1 is deemed a pseudogene. This CDR3 comprises 12 residues.

The chain employs TRBV5-6 and TRBJ1-5; as DNA is missing, the TRBD1 call by TCRdb cannot be tested. Germline CDR1 is SGHDT and CDR2 is YYEEEE. The CDR3 runs to 16 residues. The CDR3 spells CASSLWGTASNQPQHF. Supplemented by reference TRBV5-6 and TRBJ1-5, the full variable domain reads DAGVTQSPTHLIKTRGQQVTLRCSPKSGHDTVSWYQQALGQGPQFIFQYYEEEERQRGNFPDRFSGHQFPNYSSELNVNALLLGDSALYLCASSLWGTASNQPQHFGDGTRLSIL.

The gene calls are TRBV10-2 and TRBJ1-5; lacking DNA, the TRBD1 call made by TCRdb goes unchecked. The CDR3 spans 16 residues. CDR1 and CDR2 from the germline V gene are WSHSY and SAAADI. The CDR3 loop is CASSESGQNSNQPQHF.

The chain joins TRBV12-3 or TRBV12-4 to TRBJ2-5; the TCRdb call, TRBD1, lacks DNA for checking. The CDR3 loop spans 18 amino acids. CDR3 amino acids: CASSSGQGAIVGQETQYF.

The chain is built from TRBV2 and TRBJ2-3; TCRdb lists TRBD2, though no DNA is available to test this call. The CDR3 is 18 residues long. Germline CDR1 reads SNHLY; CDR2 reads FYNNEI. The CDR3 here is CASPDPLTSGRYQDTQYF.

The rearrangement links TRBV3-1 to TRBJ2-3; TCRdb designates TRBD2, a call that cannot be tested without DNA. CDR3 length equals 14 residues. CDR1 is LGHDT, CDR2 YNNKEL, per germline (reference sequence). The CDR3 sequence is CASLESAGGDTQYF.

CDR3 protein: CASSLAGTGGLGGTQYF. The chain combines TRBV27 with TRBJ2-5; TCRdb's D call, TRBD1, is unchecked because there is no DNA. Germline values: CDR1 MNHEY, CDR2 SMNVEV (reference sequence). The CDR3 has 17 residues.

V and J are TRBV5-1 and TRBJ2-2; TCRdb reports TRBD1, a call that lacks DNA to check it against. Germline V gene sequence: CDR1 SGHRS, CDR2 YFSETQ. The CDR3 sequence is 18 residues long. The CDR3 spells CASSLDWGQVQNTGELFF.

The genes are TRBV7-6 and TRBJ2-3; TCRdb lists TRBD1, though no DNA is available to test this call. CDR1 and CDR2 (germline): SGHVS, FNYEAQ. This CDR3 spans 13 amino acids. CDR3 protein: CATGDSGTDTQYF.

The gene calls are TRBV5-1 and TRBJ2-4; TCRdb gives TRBD1 as the D gene, but with no DNA this cannot be confirmed. There are 17 residues in the CDR3. The germline V gene has CDR1 SGHRS and CDR2 YFSETQ. CDR3 region: CASSLGRQGGSKNIQYF.

The genes are TRBV6-5 and TRBJ2-2; the TRBD1 assignment by TCRdb is unverifiable without DNA. This CDR3 spans 15 amino acids. Germline V CDR1 and CDR2: MNHEY, SVGAGI. The CDR3 reads CASSYWQGRTGELFF.

The chain joins TRBV19 to TRBJ2-2. Germline CDR1 and CDR2: LNHDA and SQIVND (reference sequence). This CDR3 is built from 14 residues. CDR3 protein: CAISGQANTGELFF. Supplemented by reference TRBV19 and TRBJ2-2, the full variable domain reads DGGITQSPKYLFRKEGQNVTLSCEQNLNHDAMYWYRQDPGQGLRLIYYSQIVNDFQKGDIAEGYSVSREKKESFPLTVTSAQKNPTAFYLCAISGQANTGELFFGEGSRLTVL.

J is TRBJ2-3 and V is TRBV20-1. CDR1 and CDR2 from the germline V gene are DFQATT and SNEGSKA (reference sequence). The CDR3 has 14 residues. CDR3 residues: CSASGYLISDTQYF.